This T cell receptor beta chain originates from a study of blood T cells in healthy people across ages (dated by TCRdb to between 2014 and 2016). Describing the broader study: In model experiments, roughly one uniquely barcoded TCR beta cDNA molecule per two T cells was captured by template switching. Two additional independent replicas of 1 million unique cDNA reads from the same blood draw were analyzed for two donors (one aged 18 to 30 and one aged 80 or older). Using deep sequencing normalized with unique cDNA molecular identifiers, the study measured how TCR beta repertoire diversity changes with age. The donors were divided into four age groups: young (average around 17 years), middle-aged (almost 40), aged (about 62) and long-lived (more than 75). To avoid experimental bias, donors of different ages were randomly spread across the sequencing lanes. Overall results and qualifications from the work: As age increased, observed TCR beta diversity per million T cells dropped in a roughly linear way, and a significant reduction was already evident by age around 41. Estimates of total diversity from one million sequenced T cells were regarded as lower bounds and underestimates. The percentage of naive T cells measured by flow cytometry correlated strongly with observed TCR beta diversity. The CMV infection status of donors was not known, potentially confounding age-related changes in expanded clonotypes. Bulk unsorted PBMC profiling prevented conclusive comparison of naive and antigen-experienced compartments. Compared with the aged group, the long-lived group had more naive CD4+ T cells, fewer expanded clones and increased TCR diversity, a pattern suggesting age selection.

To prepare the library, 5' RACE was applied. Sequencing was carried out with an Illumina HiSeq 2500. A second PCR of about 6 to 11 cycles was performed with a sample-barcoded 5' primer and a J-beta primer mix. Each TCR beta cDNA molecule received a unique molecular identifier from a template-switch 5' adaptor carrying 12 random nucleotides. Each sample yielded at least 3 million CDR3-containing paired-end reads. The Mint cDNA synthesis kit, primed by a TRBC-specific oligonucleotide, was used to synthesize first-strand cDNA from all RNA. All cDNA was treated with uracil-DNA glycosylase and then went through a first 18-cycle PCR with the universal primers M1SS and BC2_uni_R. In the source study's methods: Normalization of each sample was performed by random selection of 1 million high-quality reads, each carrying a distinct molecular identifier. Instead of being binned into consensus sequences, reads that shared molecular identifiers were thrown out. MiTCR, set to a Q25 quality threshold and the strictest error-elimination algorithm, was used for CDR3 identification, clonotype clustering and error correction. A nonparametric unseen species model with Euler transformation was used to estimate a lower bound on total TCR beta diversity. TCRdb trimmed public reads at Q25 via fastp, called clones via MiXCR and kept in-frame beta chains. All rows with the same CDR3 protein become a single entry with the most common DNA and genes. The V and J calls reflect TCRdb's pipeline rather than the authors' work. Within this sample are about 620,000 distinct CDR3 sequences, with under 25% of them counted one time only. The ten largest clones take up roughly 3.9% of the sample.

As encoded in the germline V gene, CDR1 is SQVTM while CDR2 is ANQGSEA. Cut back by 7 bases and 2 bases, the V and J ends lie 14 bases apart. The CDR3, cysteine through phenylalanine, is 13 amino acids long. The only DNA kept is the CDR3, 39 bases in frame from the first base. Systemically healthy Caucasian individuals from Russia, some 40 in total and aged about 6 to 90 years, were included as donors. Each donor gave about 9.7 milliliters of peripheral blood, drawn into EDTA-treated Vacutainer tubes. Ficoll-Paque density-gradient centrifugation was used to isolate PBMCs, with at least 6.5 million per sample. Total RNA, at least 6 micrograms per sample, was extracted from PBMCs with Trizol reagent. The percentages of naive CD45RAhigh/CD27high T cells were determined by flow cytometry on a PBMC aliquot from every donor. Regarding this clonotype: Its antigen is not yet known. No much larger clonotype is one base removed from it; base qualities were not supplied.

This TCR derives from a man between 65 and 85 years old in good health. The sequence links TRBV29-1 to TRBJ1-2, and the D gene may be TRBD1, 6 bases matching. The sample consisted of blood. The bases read TGCAGCGACACGGACAGTTTCAACTATGGCTACACCTTC. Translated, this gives CSDTDSFNYGYTF.